This T cell receptor (beta chain) was captured in a study of T cell changes during pregnancy in multiple sclerosis. This table comes from immunoSEQ multiplex PCR, and its TCRdb copy is limited to in-frame clones, with some not included. The table shows 38,000 or so clones, with roughly 90% occurring only once. V shed 0 bases and J shed 1 base, with 13 bases lying between them. Germline V gene sequence: CDR1 SGDLS, CDR2 YYNGEE. CDR3 length: 16 residues. The chain is built from TRBV9 and TRBJ1-1; the D gene is possibly TRBD1 (5 bases). The material sequenced was CD8+ T cells from peripheral blood mononuclear cells, taken in the first trimester of pregnancy. The TCR comes from a female donor with multiple sclerosis, enrolled in a pregnancy study. As DNA, the CDR3 is TGTGCCAGCAGCGTAGTCGGGGACGGGGGGAACACTGAAGCTTTCTTT. Residues: CASSVVGDGGNTEAFF.